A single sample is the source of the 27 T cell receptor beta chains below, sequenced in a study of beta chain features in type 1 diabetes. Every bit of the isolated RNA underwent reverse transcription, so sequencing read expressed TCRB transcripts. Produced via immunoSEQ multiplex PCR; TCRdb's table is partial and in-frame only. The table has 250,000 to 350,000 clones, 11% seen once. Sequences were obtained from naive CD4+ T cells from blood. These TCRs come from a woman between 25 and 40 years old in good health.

The chain's CDR3 is CASSVGGLAEAGELFF. The CDR3 DNA reads TGTGCCAGCAGCGTAGGGGGACTAGCGGAGGCCGGGGAGCTGTTTTTT. The genes are TRBV9 and TRBJ2-2, with 11 bases fitting TRBD2. The CDR3 totals 16 residues. From germline, CDR1 is SGDLS and CDR2 YYNGEE. V lost 0 bases and J lost 6; bases outside the gene matches: 4. Variable domain in full (rest from reference TRBV9 and TRBJ2-2): DSGVTQTPKHLITATGQRVTLRCSPRSGDLSVYWYQQSLDQGLQFLIQYYNGEERAKGNILERFSAQQFPDLHSELNLSSLELGDSALYFCASSVGGLAEAGELFFGEGSRLTVL.

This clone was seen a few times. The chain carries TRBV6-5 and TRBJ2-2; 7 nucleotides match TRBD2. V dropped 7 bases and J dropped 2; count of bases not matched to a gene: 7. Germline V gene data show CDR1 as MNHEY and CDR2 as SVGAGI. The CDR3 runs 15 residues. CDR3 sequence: CASKPGLTNTGELFF. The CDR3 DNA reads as TGTGCCAGCAAACCGGGACTAACTAACACCGGGGAGCTGTTTTTT.

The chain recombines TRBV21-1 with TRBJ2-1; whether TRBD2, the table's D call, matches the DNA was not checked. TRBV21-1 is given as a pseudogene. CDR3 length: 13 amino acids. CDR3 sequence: CASSTSSYNEQFF. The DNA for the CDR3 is TGTGCCAGCAGCACGAGCTCCTACAATGAGCAGTTCTTC.

This CDR3 is CASRTGTRSYGYTF. CDR3 nucleotides: TGTGCCAGCAGAACCGGGACAAGGAGCTATGGCTACACCTTC. The chain carries TRBV6-6 and TRBJ1-2; maybe TRBD1 (6 bases). Trimming removed 6 bases from V and 4 bases from J, with 15 bases in between. CDR3 size: 14 residues. Per the germline V gene, CDR1 is MNHNY and CDR2 is SVGAGI (reference sequence).

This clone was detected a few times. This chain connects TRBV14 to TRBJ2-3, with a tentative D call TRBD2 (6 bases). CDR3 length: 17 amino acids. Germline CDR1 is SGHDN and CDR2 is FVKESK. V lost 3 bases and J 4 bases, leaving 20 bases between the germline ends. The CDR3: CASSQRFGLPIPDTQYF. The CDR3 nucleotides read TGTGCCAGCAGCCAGAGGTTTGGACTACCAATCCCAGATACGCAGTATTTT.

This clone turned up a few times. The CDR3, as DNA: TGTGCCAGCAGCCTGCATAGCGGGAGTAAAAACGGGGAGCTGTTTTTT. This encodes CASSLHSGSKNGELFF. The chain employs TRBV14 and TRBJ2-2; 9 positions match TRBD2. V was clipped by 4 bases and J by 7 bases; unmatched bases: 10. The CDR3 has 16 amino acids. CDR1 is SGHDN and CDR2 is FVKESK in the germline V gene.

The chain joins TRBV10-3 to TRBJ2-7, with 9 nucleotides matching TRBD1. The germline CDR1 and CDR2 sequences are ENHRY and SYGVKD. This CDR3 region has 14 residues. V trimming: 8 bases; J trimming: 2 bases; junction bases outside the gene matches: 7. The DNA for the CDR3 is TGTGCCATCGGTTTGGACAGGGGTCCCTACGAGCAGTACTTC. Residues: CAIGLDRGPYEQYF.

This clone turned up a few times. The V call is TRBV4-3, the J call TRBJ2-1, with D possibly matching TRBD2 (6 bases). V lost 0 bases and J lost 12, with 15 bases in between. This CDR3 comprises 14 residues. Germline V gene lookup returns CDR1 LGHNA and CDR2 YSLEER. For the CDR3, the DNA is TGCGCCAGCAGCCAAGATTCGGAGGGAGGACGGCAGTTCTTC. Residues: CASSQDSEGGRQFF.

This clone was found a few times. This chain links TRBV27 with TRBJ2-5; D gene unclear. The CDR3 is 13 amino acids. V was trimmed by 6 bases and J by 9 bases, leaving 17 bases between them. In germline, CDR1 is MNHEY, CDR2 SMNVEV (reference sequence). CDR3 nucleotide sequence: TGTGCCAGCAGGCCCCAAGAAATCACTGCCCAGTACTTC. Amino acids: CASRPQEITAQYF.

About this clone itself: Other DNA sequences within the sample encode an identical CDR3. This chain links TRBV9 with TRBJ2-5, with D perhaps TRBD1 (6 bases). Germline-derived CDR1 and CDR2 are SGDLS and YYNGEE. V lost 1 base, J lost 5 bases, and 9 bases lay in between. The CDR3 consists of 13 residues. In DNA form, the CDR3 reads TGTGCCAGCAGCGTAAGGGGGTATGAGACCCAGTACTTC. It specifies CASSVRGYETQYF.

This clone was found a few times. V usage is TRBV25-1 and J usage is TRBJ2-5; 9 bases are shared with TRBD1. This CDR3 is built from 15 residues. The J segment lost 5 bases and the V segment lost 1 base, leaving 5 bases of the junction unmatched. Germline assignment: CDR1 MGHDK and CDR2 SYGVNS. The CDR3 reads CASSESTGGSETQYF. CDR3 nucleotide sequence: TGTGCCAGCAGTGAATCGACAGGGGGAAGTGAGACCCAGTACTTC.

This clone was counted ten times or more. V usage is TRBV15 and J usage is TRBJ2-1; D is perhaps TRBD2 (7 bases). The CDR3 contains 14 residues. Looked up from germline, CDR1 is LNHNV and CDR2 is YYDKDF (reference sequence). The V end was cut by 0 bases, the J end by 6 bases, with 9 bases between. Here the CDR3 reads CATSRDAGANEQFF. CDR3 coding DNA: TGTGCCACCAGCAGAGATGCGGGGGCCAATGAGCAGTTCTTC. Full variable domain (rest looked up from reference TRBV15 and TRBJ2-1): DAMVIQNPRYQVTQFGKPVTLSCSQTLNHNVMYWYQQKSSQAPKLLFHYYDKDFNNEADTPDNFQSRRPNTSFCFLDIRSPGLGDTAMYLCATSRDAGANEQFFGPGTRLTVL.

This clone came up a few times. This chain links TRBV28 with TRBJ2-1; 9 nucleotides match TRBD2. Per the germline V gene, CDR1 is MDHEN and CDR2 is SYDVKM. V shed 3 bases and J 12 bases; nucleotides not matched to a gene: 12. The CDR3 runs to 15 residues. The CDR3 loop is CASSFASGITHGQFF. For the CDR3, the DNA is TGTGCCAGCAGTTTTGCTAGCGGGATCACGCATGGGCAGTTCTTC.

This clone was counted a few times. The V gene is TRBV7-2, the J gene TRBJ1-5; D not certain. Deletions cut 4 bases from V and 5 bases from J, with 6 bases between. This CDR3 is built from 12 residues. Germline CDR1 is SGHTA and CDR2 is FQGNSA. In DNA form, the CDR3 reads TGTGCCAGCAGCTGGGCTCATCAGCCCCAGCATTTT. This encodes CASSWAHQPQHF.

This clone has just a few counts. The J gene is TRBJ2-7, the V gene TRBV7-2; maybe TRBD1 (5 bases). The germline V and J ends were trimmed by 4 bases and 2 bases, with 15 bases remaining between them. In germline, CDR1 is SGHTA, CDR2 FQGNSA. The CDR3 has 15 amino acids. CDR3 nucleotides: TGTGCCAGCAGCTCACCGTCGGCAGGGCCCTACGAGCAGTACTTC. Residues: CASSSPSAGPYEQYF.

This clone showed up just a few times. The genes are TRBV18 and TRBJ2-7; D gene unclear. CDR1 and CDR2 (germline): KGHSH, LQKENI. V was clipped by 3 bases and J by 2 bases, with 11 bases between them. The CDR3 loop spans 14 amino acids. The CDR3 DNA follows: TGTGCCAGCTCACCCCCGACACCAACCTACGAGCAGTACTTC. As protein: CASSPPTPTYEQYF.

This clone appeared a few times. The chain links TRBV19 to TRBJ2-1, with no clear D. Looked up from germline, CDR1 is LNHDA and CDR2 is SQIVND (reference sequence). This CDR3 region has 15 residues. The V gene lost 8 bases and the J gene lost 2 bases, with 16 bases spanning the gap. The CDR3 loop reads CASSTSSLPYNEQFF. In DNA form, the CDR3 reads TGTGCCAGTTCAACGTCGAGTTTGCCCTACAATGAGCAGTTCTTC. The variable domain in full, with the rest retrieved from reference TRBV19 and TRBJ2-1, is DGGITQSPKYLFRKEGQNVTLSCEQNLNHDAMYWYRQDPGQGLRLIYYSQIVNDFQKGDIAEGYSVSREKKESFPLTVTSAQKNPTAFYLCASSTSSLPYNEQFFGPGTRLTVL.

CDR3: CASSRLGTDTEAFF. The CDR3 coding sequence is TGTGCCAGCTCACGACTTGGGACAGACACTGAAGCTTTCTTT. The V and J genes are TRBV18 and TRBJ1-1; 7 nucleotides match TRBD1. The germline gives CDR1 KGHSH, CDR2 LQKENI. The CDR3 contains 14 residues. The ends lost 4 bases at V and 3 bases at J; junction bases unmatched: 5.

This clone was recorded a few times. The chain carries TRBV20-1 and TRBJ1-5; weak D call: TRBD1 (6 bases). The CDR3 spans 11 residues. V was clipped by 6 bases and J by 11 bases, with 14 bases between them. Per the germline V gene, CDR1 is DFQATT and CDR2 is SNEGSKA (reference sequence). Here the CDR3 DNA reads TGCAGTGCCCCAGGGGATTTGTCCCAGCATTTT. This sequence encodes CSAPGDLSQHF.

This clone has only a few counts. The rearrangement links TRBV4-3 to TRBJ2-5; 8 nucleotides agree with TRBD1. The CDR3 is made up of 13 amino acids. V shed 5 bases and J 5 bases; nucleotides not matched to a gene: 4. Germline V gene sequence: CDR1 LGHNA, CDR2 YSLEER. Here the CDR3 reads CASSMTGEETQYF. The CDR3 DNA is TGCGCCAGCAGCATGACAGGGGAGGAGACCCAGTACTTC.

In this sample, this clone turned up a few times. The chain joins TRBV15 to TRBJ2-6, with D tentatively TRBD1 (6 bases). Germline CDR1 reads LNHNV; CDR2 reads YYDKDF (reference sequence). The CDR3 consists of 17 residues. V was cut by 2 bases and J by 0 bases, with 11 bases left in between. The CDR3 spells CATSRNREASGANVLTF. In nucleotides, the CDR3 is TGTGCCACCAGCAGAAACAGGGAAGCCTCTGGGGCCAACGTCCTGACTTTC.

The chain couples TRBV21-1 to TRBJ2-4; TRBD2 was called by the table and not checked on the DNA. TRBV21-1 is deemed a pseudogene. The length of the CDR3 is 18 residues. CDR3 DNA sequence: TGTGCCAGCAGCGAGCCAGCGGAGGGAACTCTAGCCAAAAACATTCAGTACTTC. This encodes CASSEPAEGTLAKNIQYF.

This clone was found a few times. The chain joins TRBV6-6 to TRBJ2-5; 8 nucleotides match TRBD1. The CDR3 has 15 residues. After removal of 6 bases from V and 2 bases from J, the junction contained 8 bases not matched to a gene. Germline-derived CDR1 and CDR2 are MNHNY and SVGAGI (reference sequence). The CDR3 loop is CASSRGQGPQETQYF. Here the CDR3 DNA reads TGTGCCAGCAGCAGAGGACAGGGACCTCAAGAGACCCAGTACTTC.

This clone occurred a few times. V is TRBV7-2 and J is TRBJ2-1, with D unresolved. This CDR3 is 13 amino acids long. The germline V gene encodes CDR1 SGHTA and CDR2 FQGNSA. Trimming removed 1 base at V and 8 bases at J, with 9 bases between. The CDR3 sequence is CASSLGLVDEQFF. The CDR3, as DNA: TGTGCCAGCAGCTTAGGCCTAGTTGATGAGCAGTTCTTC.

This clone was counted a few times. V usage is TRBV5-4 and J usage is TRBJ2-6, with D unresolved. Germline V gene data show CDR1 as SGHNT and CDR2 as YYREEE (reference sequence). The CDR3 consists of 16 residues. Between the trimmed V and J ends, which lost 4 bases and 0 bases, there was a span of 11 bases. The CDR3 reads CASSRVDSSGANVLTF. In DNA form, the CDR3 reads TGTGCCAGCAGCCGGGTAGATAGCTCTGGGGCCAACGTCCTGACTTTC.

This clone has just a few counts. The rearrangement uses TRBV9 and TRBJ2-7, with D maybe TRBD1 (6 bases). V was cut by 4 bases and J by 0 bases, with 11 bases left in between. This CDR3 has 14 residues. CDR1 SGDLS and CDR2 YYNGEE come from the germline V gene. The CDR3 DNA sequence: TGTGCCAGCAGCCCACGGGACACCTCCTACGAGCAGTACTTC. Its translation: CASSPRDTSYEQYF.

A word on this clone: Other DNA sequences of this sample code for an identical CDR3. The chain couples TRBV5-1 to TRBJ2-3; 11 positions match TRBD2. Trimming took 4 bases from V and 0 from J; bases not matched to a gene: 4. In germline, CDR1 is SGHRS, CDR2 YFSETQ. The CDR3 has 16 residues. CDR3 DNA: TGCGCCAGCAGCCCGGGGACTAGCGGAAGCACAGATACGCAGTATTTT. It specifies CASSPGTSGSTDTQYF.